This T cell receptor (beta chain) comes out of a study of post-analysis software for immune sequencing data. Study-level background: Relapsing-remitting, secondary progressive and progressive-relapsing courses of multiple sclerosis were included. Overall study findings and caveats: The five TRBV segments detected at higher frequency in patients than in controls included TRBV5-6, TRBV5-1 and TRBV20-1. Same-batch preparations were strongly co-clustered by F measure.

This clonotype was detected a few times. Its antigen is unidentified. Unique molecular identifiers were built into the TCR beta cDNA libraries. One entry per CDR3 protein results from TCRdb running MiXCR on the PCR reads. The profile shows roughly 400,000 distinct CDR3 sequences, approximately 37% of them singletons. The CDR3 runs 13 residues. V lost 1 base to trimming and J lost 6 bases; unmatched junction nucleotides: 0. Sample: blood. This chain joins TRBV12-3 or TRBV12-4 and TRBJ1-5; 7 nucleotides line up with TRBD1. This receptor was taken from a girl aged 2 to 10 with multiple sclerosis. CDR3 sequence reads: CASSLGQGQPQHF. CDR3 bases: TGTGCCAGCAGTTTAGGACAGGGTCAGCCCCAGCATTTT.